This T cell receptor (beta chain) originates from a study of shared T cell receptors in the human thymus. TCRdb keeps only in-frame clones here, not all; method: immunoSEQ multiplex PCR. This sample has hundreds of thousands of clones, with more than 75% found just once. Germline trimming cut 10 bases from V and 5 bases from J; bases unmatched to any gene: 15. Germline lookup yields CDR1 SGHTA and CDR2 FQGTGA. There are 17 residues in the CDR3. The same sample was also studied in work on human thymus T cells.

The source material was thymocytes. The clonotype originates from a boy under two years old with a congenital heart defect. The J gene is TRBJ2-7, the V gene TRBV7-3; 15 positions match TRBD2. In DNA form, the CDR3 reads TGTGCCACAGAGGGACTAGCGGGAGGAGGGTTGACCCACGAGCAGTACTTC. As protein: CATEGLAGGGLTHEQYF.